This TCR beta chain was captured by sequencing in a study of blood T cell repertoires in COVID-19. Study summary: The analysed material was cDNA or gDNA that came from T cells, B-cell-depleted T cells, or PBMCs.

Germline lookup yields CDR1 MGHRA and CDR2 YSYEKL. The CDR3 totals 17 residues. After removal of 2 bases from V and 3 bases from J, the junction contained 6 bases not matched to a gene. Libraries were prepared by immunoSEQ multiplex PCR; TCRdb keeps only in-frame clonotypes and omits some of them. The table includes about 100,000 clones, approximately 87% detected once. Sequenced sample: peripheral blood. This sequence joins TRBV4-1 and TRBJ2-2; 10 bases agree with TRBD2. This TCR came from a human donor in a cohort sampled during active COVID-19. The CDR3 is CASSQSLAGVYTGELFF. CDR3 nucleotides: TGCGCCAGCAGCCAAAGTCTAGCGGGAGTGTACACCGGGGAGCTGTTTTTT.